This paragraph covers one T cell receptor beta chain sequence. Time point reported: sample taken at primary tumor resection. Unsorted whole RNA of tumor, nontumor lung or frozen PBMC was sequenced. Each TCR cDNA molecule bore a unique molecular identifier. TCRdb reanalysed the 5' RACE reads using MiXCR and keeps one entry per CDR3 protein. The repertoire holds 82,000 or so distinct CDR3 sequences, with roughly 12% as singletons. This sample was taken from a study of spatial heterogeneity in lung cancer. Between the trimmed V and J ends, which lost 7 bases and 2 bases, there was a span of 22 bases. Germline V gives CDR1 SQVTM, CDR2 ANQGSEA. This CDR3 contains 16 residues.

The source is a male donor with early-stage non-small cell lung cancer. Sample: PBMCs, taken at surgery. The chain is built from TRBV29-1 and TRBJ2-3; possible D gene TRBD2, 5 bases. CDR3 coding DNA: TGCAGCGCGACCGGCGGGCCACGGAAACCCACAGATACGCAGTATTTT. It translates to CSATGGPRKPTDTQYF.